These T cell receptor beta chains were read from a single sample in a study of T cell repertoires in ileal Crohn's disease. Produced via immunoSEQ multiplex PCR; TCRdb's table is partial and in-frame only. The table includes about 17,000 clones, about 55% detected once. The specimen was ileal tissue. Every receptor here comes from an adult with Crohn's disease. The CDR3 runs from the conserved cysteine through the conserved F or W. D genes are given only for firm matches. Clone sizes are given selectively: once, few, many, or a class where the clone is expanded.

TRBV7-3	.	TRBD2	TRBJ2-1	16	TGTGCCAGCAGCTTAGGACTAGCGGGAGGGTTAAATGAGCAGTTCTTC	CASSLGLAGGLNEQFF
TRBV6-5	few	TRBD2	TRBJ2-7	14	TGTGCCAGCAGCCGCCGGGGGGGCCCCTACGAGCAGTACTTC	CASSRRGGPYEQYF
TRBV7-9	.	.	TRBJ2-7	15	TGTGCCAGCAGCAGTATAGCGACTCCCCCCTACGAGCAGTACTTC	CASSSIATPPYEQYF
TRBV27	.	.	TRBJ1-2	13	TGTGCCAGCAGTACTCGGGGAACCTATGGCTACACCTTC	CASSTRGTYGYTF
TRBV11-1	medium-sized	TRBD1	TRBJ2-7	15	TGTGCCAGCGGGGGACAGGGCCCTTCCTCCTACGAGCAGTACTTC	CASGGQGPSSYEQYF